These 28 T cell receptor beta chains originate from one sample sequenced in a study of CD8+ T cells in alopecia areata. In each case, RNA was isolated and then reverse transcribed into cDNA as the sequencing template. Produced via immunoSEQ multiplex PCR; TCRdb's table is partial and in-frame only. The sample carries under 150,000 clones, roughly 58% recorded once. The sequenced sample consisted of CD8+ T cells sorted from blood. The receptors originated from a human donor in good health.

This clone occurred once. The J gene is TRBJ2-4, the V gene TRBV7-8, with TRBD2 identical over 7 bases. With 2 bases clipped from V and 3 bases from J, the junction kept 1 base outside the gene matches. This CDR3 region has 14 residues. CDR1 and CDR2 (germline): SGHVS, FQNEAQ. The CDR3 protein is CASSLTGGKNIQYF. CDR3 sequence (DNA): TGTGCCAGCAGCTTAACGGGAGGCAAAAACATTCAGTACTTC.

The CDR3 loop is CASSQVGEQETQYF. CDR3 DNA sequence: TGTGCCAGCAGCCAAGTCGGTGAACAAGAGACCCAGTACTTC. This chain joins TRBV14 and TRBJ2-5, with no clear D. The CDR3 is 14 residues long. V gave up 1 base and J gave up 2 bases, with 8 bases separating them. Germline CDR1 and CDR2: SGHDN and FVKESK.

This chain connects TRBV29-1 to TRBJ1-2, with 8 positions matching TRBD1. V lost 5 bases and J lost 8; bases outside the gene matches: 7. Germline values: CDR1 SQVTM, CDR2 ANQGSEA. The CDR3 length is 12 residues. CDR3 coding DNA: TGCAGCGTTCCGGACAGGGAGGCAGGCTACACCTTC. Encoded protein: CSVPDREAGYTF.

The rearrangement links TRBV7-9 to TRBJ2-3; 10 bases line up with TRBD1. The CDR3 loop spans 16 amino acids. Germline V gene data show CDR1 as SEHNR and CDR2 as FQNEAQ (reference sequence). Unmatched junction bases numbered 6, after V lost 4 bases and J lost 2 bases. The CDR3 nucleotides read TGTGCCAGCAGCTCGACAGGGGGCAAAAACACAGATACGCAGTATTTT. This sequence encodes CASSSTGGKNTDTQYF.

The rearrangement joins TRBV9 to TRBJ2-7, with 7 nucleotides matching TRBD1. V was clipped by 0 bases and J by 6 bases; unmatched bases: 9. Per germline, CDR1 SGDLS and CDR2 YYNGEE. This CDR3 contains 15 residues. CDR3: CASSVGSSPGGEQYF. DNA for the CDR3: TGTGCCAGCAGCGTAGGGAGTAGCCCAGGGGGCGAGCAGTACTTC.

V usage is TRBV14 and J usage is TRBJ2-1; 8 bases fit TRBD2. Unmatched junction bases numbered 4, after V lost 4 bases and J lost 2 bases. CDR1 and CDR2 from the germline V gene are SGHDN and FVKESK. The CDR3 contains 15 residues. In DNA form, the CDR3 reads TGTGCCAGCAGCCCGACTAGCGCCGCCTACAATGAGCAGTTCTTC. Its translation: CASSPTSAAYNEQFF.

The chain is built from TRBV27 and TRBJ2-1; 8 bases agree with TRBD2. Trimming removed 0 bases from V and 2 bases from J; junction bases left unmatched: 6. The CDR3 consists of 17 residues. Germline values: CDR1 MNHEY, CDR2 SMNVEV (reference sequence). The CDR3 region has the DNA TGTGCCAGCAGTTTATCGGGCGGGAGGATTGCCTACAATGAGCAGTTCTTC. Protein product: CASSLSGGRIAYNEQFF.

The table lists this clone with a count of one. This chain uses TRBV29-1 with TRBJ2-6, with 11 bases matching TRBD2. Germline lookup yields CDR1 SQVTM and CDR2 ANQGSEA. This CDR3 region has 21 residues. The V and J ends lost 0 bases and 0 bases, in that order; junction bases with no gene match: 13. The CDR3 nucleotides read TGCAGCGTTGAAGAACGAACTAGCGGGAGAAACTCCCTCTCTGGGGCCAACGTCCTGACTTTC. Protein product: CSVEERTSGRNSLSGANVLTF.

In this sample, this clone turned up a few times. The genes are TRBV27 and TRBJ2-5; TRBD1 is a possible D gene (5 bases). CDR3 size: 13 residues. Germline lookup yields CDR1 MNHEY and CDR2 SMNVEV (reference sequence). V was pared by 4 bases and J by 2 bases, with 8 bases between. CDR3 bases: TGTGCCAGCAGTTCTCGACAGCAAGAGACCCAGTACTTC. It encodes CASSSRQQETQYF.

This clone was found once. V is TRBV5-1 and J is TRBJ2-3; D gene unclear. Between the trimmed V and J ends, which lost 4 bases and 2 bases, there was a span of 8 bases. Germline-derived CDR1 and CDR2 are SGHRS and YFSETQ. CDR3 length: 13 residues. CDR3 residues: CASSLEPTDTQYF. The CDR3 DNA follows: TGCGCCAGCAGCCTAGAGCCCACAGATACGCAGTATTTT.

This clone occurred once. The chain is built from TRBV5-6 and TRBJ2-1; a possible D gene is TRBD2 (5 bases). CDR3 length equals 14 residues. Germline V CDR1 and CDR2: SGHDT, YYEEEE. V was trimmed by 6 bases and J by 3 bases, leaving 13 bases between them. The DNA for the CDR3 is TGTGCCAGCAATTACGGAACTAGCTACAATGAGCAGTTCTTC. Protein: CASNYGTSYNEQFF.

J is TRBJ2-7 and V is TRBV30; 12 nucleotides line up with TRBD2. Losses at the gene ends were 0 bases for V and 5 bases for J; bases not matched to a gene: 5. Germline values: CDR1 GTSNPN, CDR2 SVGIG (reference sequence). This CDR3 has 15 amino acids. CDR3 sequence: CAWSVGLAGPHEQYF. Written as DNA, the CDR3 is TGTGCCTGGAGTGTTGGACTAGCGGGACCCCACGAGCAGTACTTC.

The V and J genes are TRBV6-6 and TRBJ2-7; 13 nucleotides match TRBD2. This CDR3 is built from 16 residues. J was trimmed by 5 bases and V by 6 bases; bases with no gene match: 10. Germline CDR1 reads MNHNY; CDR2 reads SVGAGI (reference sequence). The CDR3 spells CASRPYSTSGRDEQYF. The DNA for the CDR3 is TGTGCCAGCAGGCCTTACTCCACTAGCGGGAGGGACGAGCAGTACTTC.

The chain has TRBV7-3 and TRBJ2-1; 8 positions match TRBD2. Germline loops: CDR1 SGHTA, CDR2 FQGTGA. This CDR3 region has 17 residues. Germline trimming cut 2 bases from V and 5 bases from J; bases unmatched to any gene: 11. CDR3 DNA: TGTGCCAGCAGCTTAGCTTTGGGGACTAGGACGAACAATGAGCAGTTCTTC. Translated, it gives CASSLALGTRTNNEQFF.

The gene calls are TRBV30 and TRBJ2-7, with TRBD2 identical over 7 bases. V gave up 0 bases and J gave up 4 bases; unmatched junction bases: 12. The CDR3 runs 16 residues. The V gene's germline CDR1 is GTSNPN and CDR2 SVGIG (reference sequence). The CDR3 spells CAWSVPPERDKYEQYF. The CDR3 coding sequence is TGTGCCTGGAGTGTACCTCCCGAGCGGGATAAGTACGAGCAGTACTTC. Full variable domain (missing parts from reference TRBV30 and TRBJ2-7): SQTIHQWPATLVQPVGSPLSLECTVEGTSNPNLYWYRQAAGRGLQLLFYSVGIGQISSEVPQNLSASRPQDRQFILSSKKLLLSDSGFYLCAWSVPPERDKYEQYFGPGTRLTVT.

The chain employs TRBV5-1 and TRBJ1-1, with D tentatively TRBD1 (5 bases). The length of the CDR3 is 14 residues. The V end was cut by 1 base, the J end by 1 base, with 8 bases between. Germline V CDR1 and CDR2: SGHRS, YFSETQ. The CDR3: CASSLQGQNTEAFF. As DNA, the CDR3 is TGCGCCAGCAGCTTGCAGGGTCAGAACACTGAAGCTTTCTTT.

This sequence joins TRBV29-1 and TRBJ2-1; 9 bases match TRBD2. CDR3 length: 15 amino acids. Germline-derived CDR1 and CDR2 are SQVTM and ANQGSEA. V lost 6 bases to trimming and J lost 3 bases; unmatched junction nucleotides: 9. Here the CDR3 DNA reads TGCAGCGTATTTAGCGGGAGAGGGGTCTACAATGAGCAGTTCTTC. Its protein is CSVFSGRGVYNEQFF.

The chain uses TRBV11-2 and TRBJ1-2, with a tentative D call TRBD1 (6 bases). V gave up 1 base and J gave up 2 bases, with 11 bases separating them. Germline V gene data show CDR1 as SGHAT and CDR2 as FQNNGV. The CDR3 covers 15 residues. As DNA, the CDR3 is TGTGCCAGCAGCTTAGGGGGCAGGGGAAACTATGGCTACACCTTC. Protein product: CASSLGGRGNYGYTF.

The chain employs TRBV6-1 and TRBJ2-2; 7 bases map to TRBD1. V lost 6 bases and J lost 7; bases outside the gene matches: 8. Germline loops: CDR1 MNHNS, CDR2 SASEGT. CDR3 length equals 14 residues. CDR3: CASRQTGAVGELFF. DNA of the CDR3: TGTGCCAGCAGACAAACAGGGGCGGTCGGGGAGCTGTTTTTT.

The chain is built from TRBV7-9 and TRBJ2-5; D possibly corresponds to TRBD1 (6 bases). CDR3 length equals 16 residues. Germline V gene lookup returns CDR1 SEHNR and CDR2 FQNEAQ (reference sequence). Trimming left V 0 bases short and J 4 bases short, with 15 bases between. This CDR3 reads CASSLAAVGASETQYF. CDR3 sequence (DNA): TGTGCCAGCAGCTTAGCGGCTGTGGGGGCCTCAGAGACCCAGTACTTC.

This rearrangement joins TRBV11-2 to TRBJ1-1, with D perhaps TRBD1 (6 bases). The CDR3 runs 14 residues. Germline-derived CDR1 and CDR2 are SGHAT and FQNNGV. Trimming left V 3 bases short and J 6 bases short, with 14 bases between. The CDR3 DNA reads as TGTGCCAGCAGCTTCCGGGGGCCAGGATCTGAAGCTTTCTTT. It encodes CASSFRGPGSEAFF.

V is TRBV9 and J is TRBJ2-7, with TRBD2 matching 8 bases. This CDR3 has 15 residues. V dropped 2 bases and J dropped 12; count of bases not matched to a gene: 16. CDR1 is SGDLS and CDR2 is YYNGEE in the germline V gene. The CDR3, as DNA: TGTGCCAGCAGCGTCACCATCGGGGGGGACCAAACCGCGTACTTC. Translating it yields CASSVTIGGDQTAYF. Full variable domain (outside the CDR3, taken from reference TRBV9 and TRBJ2-7): DSGVTQTPKHLITATGQRVTLRCSPRSGDLSVYWYQQSLDQGLQFLIQYYNGEERAKGNILERFSAQQFPDLHSELNLSSLELGDSALYFCASSVTIGGDQTAYFGPGTRLTVT.

The chain recombines TRBV9 with TRBJ2-5; the D gene is possibly TRBD2 (5 bases). Germline V gives CDR1 SGDLS, CDR2 YYNGEE. This CDR3 has 14 amino acids. The ends were cut back, 0 bases at V and 5 bases at J, with 11 bases in the middle. The CDR3 loop reads CASSVAGEGETQYF. The CDR3, as DNA: TGTGCCAGCAGCGTAGCAGGCGAGGGTGAGACCCAGTACTTC.

This chain connects TRBV27 to TRBJ2-7; TRBD2 might be the D (6 bases). This CDR3 comprises 15 residues. The V end lost 3 bases, the J end lost 3 bases, and 15 bases lay between the germline ends. From germline, CDR1 is MNHEY and CDR2 SMNVEV (reference sequence). The CDR3 reads CASSLSGEGGYEQYF. The DNA for the CDR3 is TGTGCCAGCAGTTTGTCGGGAGAGGGTGGCTACGAGCAGTACTTC.

The V call is TRBV27, the J call TRBJ2-5, with TRBD1 matching over 7 bases. CDR1 and CDR2 (germline): MNHEY, SMNVEV (reference sequence). Losses at the gene ends were 7 bases for V and 5 bases for J; bases not matched to a gene: 13. The CDR3 extends over 15 amino acids. The CDR3 loop reads CASTMTRGGLETQYF. The CDR3 DNA is TGTGCCAGCACTATGACGCGAGGGGGCTTGGAGACCCAGTACTTC.

The chain combines TRBV4-2 with TRBJ2-2, with 9 bases fitting TRBD2. The CDR3 totals 17 residues. Germline V gene sequence: CDR1 LGHNA, CDR2 YNFKEQ. V dropped 1 base and J dropped 2; count of bases not matched to a gene: 5. The CDR3: CASSQGGGRANTGELFF. Here the CDR3 DNA reads TGTGCCAGCAGCCAAGGTGGCGGGAGGGCCAACACCGGGGAGCTGTTTTTT.

This clone has just a few counts. This rearrangement joins TRBV7-8 to TRBJ2-1, with D uncertain. This CDR3 spans 12 amino acids. Trimming removed 6 bases from V and 3 bases from J, with 6 bases in between. The germline gives CDR1 SGHVS, CDR2 FQNEAQ. The CDR3 coding sequence is TGTGCCAGCAGACCTTTCTACAATGAGCAGTTCTTC. This translates into CASRPFYNEQFF.

The chain couples TRBV19 to TRBJ2-1, with 9 bases matching TRBD2. CDR3 length: 14 amino acids. With V trimmed by 0 bases and J by 8 bases, 2 bases remained unmatched. From germline, CDR1 is LNHDA and CDR2 SQIVND (reference sequence). The CDR3: CASSIDSGSYEQFF. CDR3 nucleotides: TGTGCCAGTAGTATAGATAGCGGGAGTTATGAGCAGTTCTTC.